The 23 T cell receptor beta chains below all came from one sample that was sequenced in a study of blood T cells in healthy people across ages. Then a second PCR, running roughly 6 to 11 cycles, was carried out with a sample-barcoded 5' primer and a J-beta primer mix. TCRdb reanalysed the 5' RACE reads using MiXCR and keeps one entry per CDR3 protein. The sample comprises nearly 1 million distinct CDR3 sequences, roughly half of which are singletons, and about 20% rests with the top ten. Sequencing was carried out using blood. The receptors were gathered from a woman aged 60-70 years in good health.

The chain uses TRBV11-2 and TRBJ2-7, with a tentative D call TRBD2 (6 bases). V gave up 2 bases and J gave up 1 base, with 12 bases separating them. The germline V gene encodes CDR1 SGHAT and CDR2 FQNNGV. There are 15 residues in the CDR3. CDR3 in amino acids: CASSLHASVSYEQYF. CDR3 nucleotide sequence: TGTGCCAGCAGCTTACATGCTAGCGTATCCTACGAGCAGTACTTC.

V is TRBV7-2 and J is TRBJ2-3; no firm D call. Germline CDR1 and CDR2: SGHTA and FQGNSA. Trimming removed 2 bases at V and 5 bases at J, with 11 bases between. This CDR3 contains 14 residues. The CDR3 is CASSLIRSQDTQYF. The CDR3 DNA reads TGTGCCAGCAGCTTAATTCGGTCACAAGATACGCAGTATTTT.

The DNA of the CDR3 is TGTGCCAGCAGCTGGCGGGCTACCACAAGGGGATTCTACGAGCAGTACTTC. Protein sequence: CASSWRATTRGFYEQYF. The V gene is TRBV7-6, the J gene TRBJ2-7; D is possibly TRBD1 or TRBD2 (5 bases each). With 4 bases removed from V and 3 bases from J, the gap between germline ends came to 22 bases. The CDR3 is 17 residues long. Germline assignment: CDR1 SGHVS and CDR2 FNYEAQ. The full variable domain, its missing parts supplied by reference TRBV7-6 and TRBJ2-7, is GAGVSQSPRYKVTKRGQDVALRCDPISGHVSLYWYRQALGQGPEFLTYFNYEAQQDKSGLPNDRFSAERPEGSISTLTIQRTEQRDSAMYRCASSWRATTRGFYEQYFGPGTRLTVT.

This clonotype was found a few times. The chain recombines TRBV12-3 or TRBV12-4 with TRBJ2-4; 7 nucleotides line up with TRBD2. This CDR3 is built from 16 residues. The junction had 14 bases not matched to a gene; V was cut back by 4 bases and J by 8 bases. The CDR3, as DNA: TGTGCCAGCAGTTCCTCTGCCGCCGGGACTACGTACATTCAGTACTTC. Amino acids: CASSSSAAGTTYIQYF.

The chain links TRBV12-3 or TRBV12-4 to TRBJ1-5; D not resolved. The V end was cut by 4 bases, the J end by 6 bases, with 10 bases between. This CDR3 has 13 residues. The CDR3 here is CASSSLPGQPQHF. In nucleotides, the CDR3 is TGTGCCAGCAGTTCTTTACCCGGTCAGCCCCAGCATTTT.

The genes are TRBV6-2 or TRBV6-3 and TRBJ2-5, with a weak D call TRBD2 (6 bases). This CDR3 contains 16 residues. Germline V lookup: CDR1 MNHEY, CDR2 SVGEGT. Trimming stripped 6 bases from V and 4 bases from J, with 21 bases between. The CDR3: CASRPHNTGARETQYF. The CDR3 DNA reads TGTGCCAGCAGACCCCACAATACGGGAGCAAGAGAGACCCAGTACTTC.

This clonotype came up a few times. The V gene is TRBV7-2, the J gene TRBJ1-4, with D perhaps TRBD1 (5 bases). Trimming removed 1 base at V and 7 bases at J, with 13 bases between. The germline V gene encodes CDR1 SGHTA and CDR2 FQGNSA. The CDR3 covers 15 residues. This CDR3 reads CASSLVAGLSEKLFF. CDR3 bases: TGTGCCAGCAGCTTAGTCGCAGGGCTCAGTGAAAAACTGTTTTTT.

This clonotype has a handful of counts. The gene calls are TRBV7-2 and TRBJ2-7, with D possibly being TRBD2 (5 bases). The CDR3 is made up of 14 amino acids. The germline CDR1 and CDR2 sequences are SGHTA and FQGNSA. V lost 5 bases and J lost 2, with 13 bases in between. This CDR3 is CASSPQRDTYEQYF. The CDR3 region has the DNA TGTGCCAGCAGCCCCCAACGGGATACCTACGAGCAGTACTTC.

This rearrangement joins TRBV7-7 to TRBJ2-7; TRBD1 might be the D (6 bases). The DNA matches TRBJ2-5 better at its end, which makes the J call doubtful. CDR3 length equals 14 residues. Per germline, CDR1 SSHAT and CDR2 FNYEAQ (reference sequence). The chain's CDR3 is CASSPGRQGETQYF. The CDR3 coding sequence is TGTGCCAGCAGTCCGGGACGTCAGGGGGAGACCCAGTACTTC.

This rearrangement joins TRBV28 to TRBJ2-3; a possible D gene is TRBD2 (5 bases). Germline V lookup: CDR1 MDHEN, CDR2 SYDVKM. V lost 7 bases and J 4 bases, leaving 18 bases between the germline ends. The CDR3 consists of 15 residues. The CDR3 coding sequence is TGTGCCAGCACATCTGCGGAGGTCGGGGCAGATACGCAGTATTTT. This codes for CASTSAEVGADTQYF.

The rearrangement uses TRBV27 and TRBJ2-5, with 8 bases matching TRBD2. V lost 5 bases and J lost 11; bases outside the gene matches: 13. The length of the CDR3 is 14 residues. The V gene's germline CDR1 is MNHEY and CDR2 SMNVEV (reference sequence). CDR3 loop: CASSAGGWYNEQYF. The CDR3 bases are TGTGCCAGCAGTGCGGGAGGATGGTACAATGAGCAGTACTTC.

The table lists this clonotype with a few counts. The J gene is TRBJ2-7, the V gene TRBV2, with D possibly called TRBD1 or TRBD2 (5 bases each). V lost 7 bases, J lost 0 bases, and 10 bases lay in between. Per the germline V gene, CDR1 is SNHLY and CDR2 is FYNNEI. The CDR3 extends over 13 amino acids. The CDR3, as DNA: TGTGCCAGCAAGAGGGGTCACTCCTACGAGCAGTACTTC. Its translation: CASKRGHSYEQYF.

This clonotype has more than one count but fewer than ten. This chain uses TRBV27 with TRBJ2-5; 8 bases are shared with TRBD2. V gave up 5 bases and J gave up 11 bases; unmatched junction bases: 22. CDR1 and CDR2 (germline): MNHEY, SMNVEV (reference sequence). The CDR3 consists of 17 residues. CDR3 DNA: TGTGCCAGCAGTCTAATCCCTGGGACTTCCGGGGGGGGCCAGCAGTACTTC. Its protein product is CASSLIPGTSGGGQQYF.

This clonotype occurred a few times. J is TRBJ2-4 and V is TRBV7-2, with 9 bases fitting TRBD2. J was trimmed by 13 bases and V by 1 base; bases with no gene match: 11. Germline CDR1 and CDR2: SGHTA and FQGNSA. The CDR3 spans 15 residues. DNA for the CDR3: TGTGCCAGCAGCTTAGACCTAGCGGGATTGGGGGAGCAGTACTTC. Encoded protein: CASSLDLAGLGEQYF.

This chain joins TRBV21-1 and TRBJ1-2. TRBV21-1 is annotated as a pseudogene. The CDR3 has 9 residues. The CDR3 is CASSSGYTF. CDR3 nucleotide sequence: TGTGCCAGCAGCTCTGGCTACACCTTC.

DNA for the CDR3: TGCGCCAGCAGCTCTAGCGGGAGTACCAATGAGCAGTTCTTC. This gives the protein CASSSSGSTNEQFF. The rearrangement links TRBV4-3 to TRBJ2-1; 10 bases are a match to TRBD2. J gave up 6 bases and V 5 bases, and 4 bases lay outside the gene matches. This CDR3 comprises 14 residues. CDR1 and CDR2 (germline): LGHNA, YSLEER.

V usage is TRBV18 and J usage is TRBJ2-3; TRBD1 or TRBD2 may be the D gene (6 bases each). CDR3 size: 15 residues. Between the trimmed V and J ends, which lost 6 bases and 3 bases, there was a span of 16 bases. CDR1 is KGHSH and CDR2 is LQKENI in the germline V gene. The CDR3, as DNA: TGTGCCAGCTCGTTACAGGGAAGCGGGACAGATACGCAGTATTTT. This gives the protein CASSLQGSGTDTQYF.

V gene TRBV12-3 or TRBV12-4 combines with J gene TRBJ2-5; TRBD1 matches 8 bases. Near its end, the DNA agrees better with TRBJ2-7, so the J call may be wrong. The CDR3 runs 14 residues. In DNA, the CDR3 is TGTGCCAGCAGCCTGACCGGGACAGGAAGCGAGCAGTACTTC. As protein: CASSLTGTGSEQYF.

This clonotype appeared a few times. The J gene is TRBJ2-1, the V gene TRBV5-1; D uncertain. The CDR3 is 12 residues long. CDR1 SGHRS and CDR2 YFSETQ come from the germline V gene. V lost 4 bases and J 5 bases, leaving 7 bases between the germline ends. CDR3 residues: CASSLPHNEQFF. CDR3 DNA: TGCGCCAGCAGCCTGCCCCACAATGAGCAGTTCTTC. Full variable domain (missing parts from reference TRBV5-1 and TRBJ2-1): KAGVTQTPRYLIKTRGQQVTLSCSPISGHRSVSWYQQTPGQGLQFLFEYFSETQRNKGNFPGRFSGRQFSNSRSEMNVSTLELGDSALYLCASSLPHNEQFFGPGTRLTVL.

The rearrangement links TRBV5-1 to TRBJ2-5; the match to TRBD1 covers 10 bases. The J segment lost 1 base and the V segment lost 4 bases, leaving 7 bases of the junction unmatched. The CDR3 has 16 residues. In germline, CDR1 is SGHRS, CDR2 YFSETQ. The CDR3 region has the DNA TGCGCCAGCAGCCCACGGGACAGGGGATTCCAAGAGACCCAGTACTTC. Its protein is CASSPRDRGFQETQYF.

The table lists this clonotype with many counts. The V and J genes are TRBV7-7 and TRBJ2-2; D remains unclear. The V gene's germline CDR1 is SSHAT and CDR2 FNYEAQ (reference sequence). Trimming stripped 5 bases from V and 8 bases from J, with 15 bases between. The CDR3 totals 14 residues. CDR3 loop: CASSATSGIGELFF. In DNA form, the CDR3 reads TGTGCCAGCAGCGCAACCTCAGGAATAGGGGAGCTGTTTTTT.

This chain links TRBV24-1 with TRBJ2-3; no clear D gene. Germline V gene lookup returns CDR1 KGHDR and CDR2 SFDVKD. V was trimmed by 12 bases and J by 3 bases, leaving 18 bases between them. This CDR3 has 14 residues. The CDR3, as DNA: TGTGCCTCTCAAGGGTGCCCTCAAACAGATACGCAGTATTTT. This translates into CASQGCPQTDTQYF.

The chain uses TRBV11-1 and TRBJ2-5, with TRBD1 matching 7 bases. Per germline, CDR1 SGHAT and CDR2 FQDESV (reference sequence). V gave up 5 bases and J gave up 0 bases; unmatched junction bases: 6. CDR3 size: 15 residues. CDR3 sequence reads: CASSTGTEYQETQYF. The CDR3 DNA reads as TGTGCCAGCAGCACCGGGACAGAGTACCAAGAGACCCAGTACTTC.